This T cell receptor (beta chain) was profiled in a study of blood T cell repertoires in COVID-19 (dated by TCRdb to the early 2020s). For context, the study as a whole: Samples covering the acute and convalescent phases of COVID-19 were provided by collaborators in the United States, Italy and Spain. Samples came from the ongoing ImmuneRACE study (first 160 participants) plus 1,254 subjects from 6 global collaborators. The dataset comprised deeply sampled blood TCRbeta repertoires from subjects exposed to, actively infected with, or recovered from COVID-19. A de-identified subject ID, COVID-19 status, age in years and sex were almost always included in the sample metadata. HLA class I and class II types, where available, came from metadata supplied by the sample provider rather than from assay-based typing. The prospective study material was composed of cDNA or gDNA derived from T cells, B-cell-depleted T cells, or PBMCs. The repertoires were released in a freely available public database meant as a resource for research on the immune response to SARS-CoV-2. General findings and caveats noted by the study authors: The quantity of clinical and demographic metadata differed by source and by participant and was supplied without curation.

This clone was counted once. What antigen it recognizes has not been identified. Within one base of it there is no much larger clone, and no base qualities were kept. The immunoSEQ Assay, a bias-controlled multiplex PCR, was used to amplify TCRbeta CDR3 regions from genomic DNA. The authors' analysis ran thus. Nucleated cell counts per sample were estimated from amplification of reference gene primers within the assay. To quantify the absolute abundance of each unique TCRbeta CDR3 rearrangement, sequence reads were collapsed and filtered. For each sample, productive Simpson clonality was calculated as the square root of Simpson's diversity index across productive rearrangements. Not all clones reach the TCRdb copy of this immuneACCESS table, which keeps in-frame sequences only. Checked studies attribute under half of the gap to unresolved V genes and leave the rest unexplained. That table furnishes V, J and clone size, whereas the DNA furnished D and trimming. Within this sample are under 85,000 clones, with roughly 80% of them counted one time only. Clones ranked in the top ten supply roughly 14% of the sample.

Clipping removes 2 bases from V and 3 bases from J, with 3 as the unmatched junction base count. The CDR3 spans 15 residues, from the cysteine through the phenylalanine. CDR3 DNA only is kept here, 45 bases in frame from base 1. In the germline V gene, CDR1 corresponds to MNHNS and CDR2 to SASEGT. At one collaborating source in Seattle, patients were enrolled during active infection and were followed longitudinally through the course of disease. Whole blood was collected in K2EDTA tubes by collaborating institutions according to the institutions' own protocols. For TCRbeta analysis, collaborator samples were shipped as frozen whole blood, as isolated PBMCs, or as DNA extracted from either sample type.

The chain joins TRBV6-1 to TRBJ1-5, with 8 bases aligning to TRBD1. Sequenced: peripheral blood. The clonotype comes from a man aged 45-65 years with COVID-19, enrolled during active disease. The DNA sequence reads TGTGCCAGCAGTGAAAGACAGGGGTACAATCAGCCCCAGCATTTT. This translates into CASSERQGYNQPQHF.